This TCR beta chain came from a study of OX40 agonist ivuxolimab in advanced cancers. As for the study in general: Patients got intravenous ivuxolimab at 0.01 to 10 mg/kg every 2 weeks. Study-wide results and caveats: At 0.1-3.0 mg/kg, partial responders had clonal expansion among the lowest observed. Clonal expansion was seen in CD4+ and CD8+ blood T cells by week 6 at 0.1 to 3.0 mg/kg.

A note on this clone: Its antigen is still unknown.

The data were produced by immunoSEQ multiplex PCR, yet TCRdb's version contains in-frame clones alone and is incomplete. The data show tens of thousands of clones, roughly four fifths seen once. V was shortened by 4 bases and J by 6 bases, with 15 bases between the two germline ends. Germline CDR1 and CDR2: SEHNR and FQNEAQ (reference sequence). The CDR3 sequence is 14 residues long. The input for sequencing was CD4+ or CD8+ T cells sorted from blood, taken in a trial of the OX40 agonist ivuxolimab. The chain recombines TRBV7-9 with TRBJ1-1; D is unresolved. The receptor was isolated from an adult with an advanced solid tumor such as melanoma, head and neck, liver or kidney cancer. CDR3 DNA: TGTGCCAGCAGCTGGGAAGTTCAAGAGCCTGAAGCTTTCTTT. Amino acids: CASSWEVQEPEAFF.